The TCR beta chain described here comes from a study of T cell changes during pregnancy in multiple sclerosis (dated by TCRdb to between 2018 and 2021). For the wider study: In women with multiple sclerosis, the researchers looked at how the T cell repertoire shifted as pregnancy progressed.

Library preparation was by the immunoSEQ multiplex PCR assay. What TCRdb holds here is the immuneACCESS table cut down to in-frame rearrangements. Part of the clones is not present; checked against another copy, under half of the missing clones reflect an unresolved V gene, and the others are unexplained. This sample lists some 30,000 clones; around 89% were detected once. The biggest ten clones account for less than 8% of the sample. Details on this clone: Its specific antigen is unknown. The sample holds no much larger clone one base away, and base qualities are not on file.

The sequence came from a female donor with multiple sclerosis, enrolled in a pregnancy study. The sequences come from CD8+ T cells from peripheral blood mononuclear cells, collected after pregnancy.

Here is the DNA: TGTGCCAGCAGTTTAACGGCGCCTAGCGGGGACCAAGAGACCCAGTACTTC. This encodes CASSLTAPSGDQETQYF. The chain employs TRBV27 and TRBJ2-5, with TRBD2 matching 9 junction bases. The germline V gene (reference sequence) provides CDR1 MNHEY and CDR2 SMNVEV. The CDR3 runs 17 residues from the cysteine to the phenylalanine. The retained sequence is limited to the CDR3, 51 bases, with the frame set at the first base. After removal of 2 bases from V and 0 bases from J, the junction retains 7 bases not matched to a gene.